This TCR beta chain was sequenced for a study of cytomegalovirus exposure and HLA in healthy donors. The PCR was carried out with 60 Vbeta primers and 13 Jbeta primers. Sequencing was performed with immunoSEQ multiplex PCR; in TCRdb, only in-frame clones are kept and a portion is missing. The sample has roughly 71,000 clones, approximately 60% seen once. Trimming stripped 0 bases from V and 6 bases from J, with 8 bases between. CDR3 length equals 13 residues. Germline CDR1 MNHEY, CDR2 SVGAGI. Sequencing was done on a sample of PBMCs. V usage is TRBV6-5 and J usage is TRBJ1-2; D unresolved. The sequence came from a man younger than 45 in good health and CMV-seronegative. The CDR3 sequence: CASSYSGGHGYTF. The CDR3, as DNA: TGTGCCAGCAGTTACTCGGGAGGACATGGCTACACCTTC.